This TCR beta chain was recovered during a study of blood T cell repertoires in COVID-19. About the study: Whether acute or convalescent, the COVID-19 samples came from the United States, Italy and Spain.

This clone was found once. Clones were sequenced by immunoSEQ multiplex PCR, and TCRdb holds only the in-frame ones, with some missing. The data contain some 250,000 clones, 86% of them singletons. The sequenced sample consisted of peripheral blood. The receptor was derived from a man aged 80 or over with acute or convalescent COVID-19.

The CDR3 coding sequence is TGTGCCAGCAGCTCGCTAACTAGCGGGAGGGGCAATGAGCAGTTCTTC. This encodes CASSSLTSGRGNEQFF. The chain recombines TRBV7-8 with TRBJ2-1; 13 positions match TRBD2. This CDR3 is built from 16 residues. Germline V gene data show CDR1 as SGHVS and CDR2 as FQNEAQ. V was clipped by 4 bases and J by 6 bases; unmatched bases: 6.